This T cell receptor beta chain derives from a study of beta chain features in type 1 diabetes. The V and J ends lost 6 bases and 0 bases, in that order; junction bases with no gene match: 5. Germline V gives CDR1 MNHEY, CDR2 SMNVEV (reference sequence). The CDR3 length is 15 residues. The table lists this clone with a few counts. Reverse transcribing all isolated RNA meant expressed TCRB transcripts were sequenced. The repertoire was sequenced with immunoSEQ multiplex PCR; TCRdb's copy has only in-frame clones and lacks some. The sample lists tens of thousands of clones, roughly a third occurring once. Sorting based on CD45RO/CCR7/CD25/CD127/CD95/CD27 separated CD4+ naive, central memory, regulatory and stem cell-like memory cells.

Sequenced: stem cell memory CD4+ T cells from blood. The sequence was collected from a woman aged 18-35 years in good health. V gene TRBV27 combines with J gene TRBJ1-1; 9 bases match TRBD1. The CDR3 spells CASRAGDRVNTEAFF. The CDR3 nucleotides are TGTGCCAGCAGAGCAGGGGACAGGGTGAACACTGAAGCTTTCTTT.